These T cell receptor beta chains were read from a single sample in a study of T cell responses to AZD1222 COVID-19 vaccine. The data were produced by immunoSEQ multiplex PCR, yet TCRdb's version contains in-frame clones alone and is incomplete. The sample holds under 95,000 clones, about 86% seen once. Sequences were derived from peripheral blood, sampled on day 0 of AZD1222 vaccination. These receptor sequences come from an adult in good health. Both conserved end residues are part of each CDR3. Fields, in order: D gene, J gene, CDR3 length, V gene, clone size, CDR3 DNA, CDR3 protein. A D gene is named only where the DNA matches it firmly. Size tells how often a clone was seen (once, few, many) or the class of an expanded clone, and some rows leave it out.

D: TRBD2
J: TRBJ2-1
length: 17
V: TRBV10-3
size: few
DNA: TGTGCCATCAGTGAGTCGTCTGGGGGCGGGAGGGGCAATGAGCAGTTCTTC
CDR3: CAISESSGGGRGNEQFF

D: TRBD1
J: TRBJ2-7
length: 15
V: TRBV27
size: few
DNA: TGTGCCAGCAGTGGCCAGGGACAGGCTAGCTACGAGCAGTACTTC
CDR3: CASSGQGQASYEQYF

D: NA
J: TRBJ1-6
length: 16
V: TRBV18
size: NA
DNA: TGTGCCAGCTCACCTTACCGTGACAGAAATAATTCACCCCTCCACTTT
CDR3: CASSPYRDRNNSPLHF

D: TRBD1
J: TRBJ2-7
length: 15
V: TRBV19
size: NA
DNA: TGTGCCAGTAGTACCCGGACAGGGGGTGAGTACGAGCAGTACTTC
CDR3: CASSTRTGGEYEQYF

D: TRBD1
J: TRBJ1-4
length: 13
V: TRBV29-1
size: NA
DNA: TGCAGCGTTGAGGGCAGGGGGGGAGAAAAACTGTTTTTT
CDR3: CSVEGRGGEKLFF

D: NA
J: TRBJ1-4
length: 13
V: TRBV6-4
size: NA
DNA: TGTGCCAGCAGTGACAGCCCCAATGAAAAACTGTTTTTT
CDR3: CASSDSPNEKLFF

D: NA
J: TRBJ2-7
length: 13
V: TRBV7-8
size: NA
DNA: TGTGCCAGCAGCCCCGGGAGCGACTACGAGCAGTACTTC
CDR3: CASSPGSDYEQYF

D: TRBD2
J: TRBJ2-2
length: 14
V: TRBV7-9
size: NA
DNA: TGTGCCAGCAGACGGGAGGAGGGCACCGGGGAGCTGTTTTTT
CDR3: CASRREEGTGELFF

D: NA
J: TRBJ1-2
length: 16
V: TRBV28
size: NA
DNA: TGTGCCAGCAGTTCCCTGACAGTCCCTAATAACTATGGCTACACCTTC
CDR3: CASSSLTVPNNYGYTF

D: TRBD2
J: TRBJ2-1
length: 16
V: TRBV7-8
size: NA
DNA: TGTGCCAGCAGCTTAGGTACTAGCGGGGTCCGCGGTGAGCAGTTCTTC
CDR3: CASSLGTSGVRGEQFF

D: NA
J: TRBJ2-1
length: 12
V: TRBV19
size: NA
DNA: TGTGCCAGTCTTAGCGGCTACAATGAGCAGTTCTTC
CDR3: CASLSGYNEQFF

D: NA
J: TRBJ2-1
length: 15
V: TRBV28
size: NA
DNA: TGTGCCAGCAGGCGGACCTTAACCTCCTACAATGAGCAGTTCTTC
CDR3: CASRRTLTSYNEQFF

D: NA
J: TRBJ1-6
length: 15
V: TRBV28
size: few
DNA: TGTGCCAGCAGTTTGCGCCGGGGGACGAATTCACCCCTCCACTTT
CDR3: CASSLRRGTNSPLHF

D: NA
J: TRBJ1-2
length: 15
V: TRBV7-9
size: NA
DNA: TGTGCCAGCAGCTTAGCGTCGGGCCAGGATGGCGGCTACACCTTC
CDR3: CASSLASGQDGGYTF

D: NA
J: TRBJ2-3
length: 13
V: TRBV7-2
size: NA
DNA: TGTGCCAGCAGCTCCGGGGGCACAGATACGCAGTATTTT
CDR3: CASSSGGTDTQYF

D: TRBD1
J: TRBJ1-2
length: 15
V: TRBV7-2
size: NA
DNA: TGTGCCAGCAGCTTATATACAGGGGGTTACTATGGCTACACCTTC
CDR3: CASSLYTGGYYGYTF

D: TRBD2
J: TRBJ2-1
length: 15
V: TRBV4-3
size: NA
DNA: TGCGCCAGCAGCCTTGGGACTAGAGAGGTTGAGGAGCAGTTCTTC
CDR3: CASSLGTREVEEQFF

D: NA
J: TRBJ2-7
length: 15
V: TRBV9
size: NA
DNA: TGTGCCAGCAGCGTAGGGCAGGGCCTCTCCTACGAGCAGTACTTC
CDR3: CASSVGQGLSYEQYF

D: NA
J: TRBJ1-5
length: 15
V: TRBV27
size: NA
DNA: TGTGCCAGCAGCTCGAGGGGGGACAGCAATCAGCCCCAGCATTTT
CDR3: CASSSRGDSNQPQHF

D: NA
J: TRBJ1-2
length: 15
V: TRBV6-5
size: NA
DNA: TGTGCCAGCAGTTACTCGAATCAGGGTGACTATGGCTACACCTTC
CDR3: CASSYSNQGDYGYTF

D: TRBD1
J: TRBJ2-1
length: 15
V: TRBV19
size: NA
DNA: TGTGCCAGTAGTACCCGGACAGGGGGCTACAATGAGCAGTTCTTC
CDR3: CASSTRTGGYNEQFF

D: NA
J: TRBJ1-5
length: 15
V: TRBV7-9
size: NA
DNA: TGTGCCAGCAGCTTAGGAGTGGGAAGCAATCAGCCCCAGCATTTT
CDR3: CASSLGVGSNQPQHF

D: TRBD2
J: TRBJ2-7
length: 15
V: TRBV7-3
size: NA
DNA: TGTGCCAGCAGCTTAATGGTAGCGGGCCGCTACGAGCAGTACTTC
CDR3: CASSLMVAGRYEQYF

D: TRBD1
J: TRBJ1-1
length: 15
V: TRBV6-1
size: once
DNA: TGTGCCAGCAGTGACGTGACAGGGGGGAACACTGAAGCTTTCTTT
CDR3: CASSDVTGGNTEAFF

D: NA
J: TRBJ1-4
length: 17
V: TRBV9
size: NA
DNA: TGTGCCAGCAGCGTAGACAGAGTACTTGCAACTAATGAAAAACTGTTTTTT
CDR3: CASSVDRVLATNEKLFF

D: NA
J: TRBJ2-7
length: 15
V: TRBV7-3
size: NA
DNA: TGTGCCAGCAGCTCGACAGGTGGTAGAAACTACGAGCAGTACTTC
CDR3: CASSSTGGRNYEQYF

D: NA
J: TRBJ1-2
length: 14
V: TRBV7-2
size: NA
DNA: TGTGCCAGCAGCTTAGTCCAGGGGTTGGATGGCTACACCTTC
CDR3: CASSLVQGLDGYTF

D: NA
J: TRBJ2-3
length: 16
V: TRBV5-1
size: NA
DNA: TGCGCCAGCAGCTTGTCACTAGACTCAGGATCAGATACGCAGTATTTT
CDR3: CASSLSLDSGSDTQYF